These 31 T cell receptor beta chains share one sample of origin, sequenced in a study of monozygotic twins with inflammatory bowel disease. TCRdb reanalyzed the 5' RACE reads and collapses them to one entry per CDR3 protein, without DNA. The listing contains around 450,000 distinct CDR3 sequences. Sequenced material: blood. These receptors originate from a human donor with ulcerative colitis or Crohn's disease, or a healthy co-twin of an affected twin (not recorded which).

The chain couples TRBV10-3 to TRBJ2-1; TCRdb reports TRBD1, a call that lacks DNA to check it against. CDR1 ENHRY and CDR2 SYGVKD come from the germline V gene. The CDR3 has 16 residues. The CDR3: CAISARDRSSYNEQFF.

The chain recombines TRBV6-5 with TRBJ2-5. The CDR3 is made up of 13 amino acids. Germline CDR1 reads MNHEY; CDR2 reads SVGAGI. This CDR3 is CASSYSYQETQYF.

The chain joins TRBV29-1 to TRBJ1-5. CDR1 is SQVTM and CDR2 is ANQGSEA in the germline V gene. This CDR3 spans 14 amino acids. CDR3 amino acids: CSVRNVGSNQPQHF.

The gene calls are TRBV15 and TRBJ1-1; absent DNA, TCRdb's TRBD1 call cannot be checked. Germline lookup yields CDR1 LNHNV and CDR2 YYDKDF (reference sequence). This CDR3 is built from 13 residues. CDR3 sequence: CATSRDLKGLAFF. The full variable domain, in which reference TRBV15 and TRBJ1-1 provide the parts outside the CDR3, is DAMVIQNPRYQVTQFGKPVTLSCSQTLNHNVMYWYQQKSSQAPKLLFHYYDKDFNNEADTPDNFQSRRPNTSFCFLDIRSPGLGDTAMYLCATSRDLKGLAFFGQGTRLTVV.

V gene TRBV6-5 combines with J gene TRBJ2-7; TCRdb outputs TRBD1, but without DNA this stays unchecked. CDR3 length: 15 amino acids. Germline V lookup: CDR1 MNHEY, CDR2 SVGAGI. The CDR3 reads CASSYSRTGNYEQYF.

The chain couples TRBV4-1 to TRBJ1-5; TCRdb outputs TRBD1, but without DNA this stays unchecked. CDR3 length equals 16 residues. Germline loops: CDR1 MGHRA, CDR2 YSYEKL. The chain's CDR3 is CASSQDMATDYQPQHF.

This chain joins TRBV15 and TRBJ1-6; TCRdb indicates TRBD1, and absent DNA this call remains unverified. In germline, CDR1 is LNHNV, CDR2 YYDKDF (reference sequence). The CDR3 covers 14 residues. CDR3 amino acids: CATSTQSRDSPLHF.

CDR3 residues: CATSRDRDGANTEAFF. The J gene is TRBJ1-1, the V gene TRBV15; TCRdb reports TRBD1, a call that lacks DNA to check it against. Germline V gene sequence: CDR1 LNHNV, CDR2 YYDKDF (reference sequence). The CDR3 consists of 16 residues.

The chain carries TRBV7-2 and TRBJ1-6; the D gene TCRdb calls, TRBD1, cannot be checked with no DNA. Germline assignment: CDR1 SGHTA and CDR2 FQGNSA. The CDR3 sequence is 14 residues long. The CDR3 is CASSSGQVVSPLHF.

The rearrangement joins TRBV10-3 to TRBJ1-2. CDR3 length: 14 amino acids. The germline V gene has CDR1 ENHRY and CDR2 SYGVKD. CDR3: CAISPDPRTWGYTF.

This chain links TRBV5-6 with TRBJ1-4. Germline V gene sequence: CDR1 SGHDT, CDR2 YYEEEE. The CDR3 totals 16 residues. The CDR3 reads CASSLEWDSPNEKLFF.

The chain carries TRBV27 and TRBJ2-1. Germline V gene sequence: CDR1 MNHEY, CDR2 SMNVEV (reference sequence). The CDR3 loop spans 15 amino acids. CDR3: CASRPIKILENEQFF.

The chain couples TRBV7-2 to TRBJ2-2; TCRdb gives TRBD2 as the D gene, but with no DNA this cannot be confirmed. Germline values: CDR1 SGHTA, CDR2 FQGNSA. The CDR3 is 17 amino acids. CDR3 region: CASSLWPIRELSGELFF.

This CDR3 is CASSPRGSGGADTQYF. V is TRBV7-2 and J is TRBJ2-3; TCRdb gives TRBD1 as the D gene, but with no DNA this cannot be confirmed. Looked up from germline, CDR1 is SGHTA and CDR2 is FQGNSA. CDR3 length: 16 amino acids.

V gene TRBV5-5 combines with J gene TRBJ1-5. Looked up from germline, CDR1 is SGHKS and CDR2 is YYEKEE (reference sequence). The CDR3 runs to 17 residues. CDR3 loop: CASSLRLERDSNQPQHF.

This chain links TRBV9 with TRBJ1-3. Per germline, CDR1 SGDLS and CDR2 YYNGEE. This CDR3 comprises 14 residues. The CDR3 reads CASSGRPIGNTIYF.

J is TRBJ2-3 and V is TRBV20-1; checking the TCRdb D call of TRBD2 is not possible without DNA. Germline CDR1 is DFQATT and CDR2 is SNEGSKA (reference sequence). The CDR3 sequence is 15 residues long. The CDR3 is CSARKSGGGTDTQYF.

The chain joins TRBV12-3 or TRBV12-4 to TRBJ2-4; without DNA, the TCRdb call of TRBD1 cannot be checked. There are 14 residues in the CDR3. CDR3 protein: CATNPGGAKNIQYF.

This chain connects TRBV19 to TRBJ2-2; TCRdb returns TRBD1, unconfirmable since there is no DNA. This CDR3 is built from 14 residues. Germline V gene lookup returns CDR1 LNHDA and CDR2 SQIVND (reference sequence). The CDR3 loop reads CASTAGDSTGELFF.

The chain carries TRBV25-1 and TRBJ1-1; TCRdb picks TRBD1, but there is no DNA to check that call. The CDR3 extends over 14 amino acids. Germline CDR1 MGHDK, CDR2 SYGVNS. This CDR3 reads CATTQGGGNTEAFF.

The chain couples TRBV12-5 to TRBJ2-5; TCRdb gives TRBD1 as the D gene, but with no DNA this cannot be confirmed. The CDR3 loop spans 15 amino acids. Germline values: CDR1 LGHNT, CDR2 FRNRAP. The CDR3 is CASADPRGSGETQYF.

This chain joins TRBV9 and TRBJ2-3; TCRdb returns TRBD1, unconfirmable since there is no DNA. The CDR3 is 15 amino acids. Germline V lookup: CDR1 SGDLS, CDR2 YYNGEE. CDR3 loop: CASSVGRGSTDTQYF.

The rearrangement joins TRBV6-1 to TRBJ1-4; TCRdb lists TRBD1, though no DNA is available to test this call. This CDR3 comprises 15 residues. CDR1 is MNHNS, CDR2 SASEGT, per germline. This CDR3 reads CASSTDGKLNEKLFF.

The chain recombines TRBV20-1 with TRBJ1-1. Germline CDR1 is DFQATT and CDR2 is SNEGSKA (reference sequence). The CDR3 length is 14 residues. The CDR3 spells CSARDPTPNTEAFF.

CDR3 in amino acids: CASSPGLAGAGEQFF. The V gene is TRBV14, the J gene TRBJ2-1; the TCRdb D gene call, TRBD2, has no DNA to confirm it. The CDR3 has 15 residues. Germline loops: CDR1 SGHDN, CDR2 FVKESK.

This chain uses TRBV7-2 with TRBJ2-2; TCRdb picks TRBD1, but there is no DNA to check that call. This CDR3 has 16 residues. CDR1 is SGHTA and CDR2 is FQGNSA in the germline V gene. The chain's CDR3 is CASSLGVRGYTGELFF.

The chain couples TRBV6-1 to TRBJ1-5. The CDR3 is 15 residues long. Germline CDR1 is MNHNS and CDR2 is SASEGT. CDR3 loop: CASLYQDYSNQPQHF.

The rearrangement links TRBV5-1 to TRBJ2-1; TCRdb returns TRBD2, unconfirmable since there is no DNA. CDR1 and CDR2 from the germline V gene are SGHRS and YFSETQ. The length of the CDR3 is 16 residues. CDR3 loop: CASSLPGTSGYNEQFF.

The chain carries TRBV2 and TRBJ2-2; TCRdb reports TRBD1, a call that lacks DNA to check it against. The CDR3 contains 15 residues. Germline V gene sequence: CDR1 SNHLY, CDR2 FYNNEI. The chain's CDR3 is CASSERGSGTGELFF. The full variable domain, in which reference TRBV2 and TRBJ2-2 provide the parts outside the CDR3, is EPEVTQTPSHQVTQMGQEVILRCVPISNHLYFYWYRQILGQKVEFLVSFYNNEISEKSEIFDDQFSVERPDGSNFTLKIRSTKLEDSAMYFCASSERGSGTGELFFGEGSRLTVL.

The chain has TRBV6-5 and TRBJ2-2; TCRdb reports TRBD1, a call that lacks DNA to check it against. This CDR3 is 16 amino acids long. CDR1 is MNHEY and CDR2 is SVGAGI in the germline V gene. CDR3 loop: CASSFNRDRSTGELFF.

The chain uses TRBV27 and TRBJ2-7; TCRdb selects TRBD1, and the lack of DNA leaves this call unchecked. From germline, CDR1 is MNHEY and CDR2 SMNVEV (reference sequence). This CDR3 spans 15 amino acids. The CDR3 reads CASSFGHGSPYEQYF.